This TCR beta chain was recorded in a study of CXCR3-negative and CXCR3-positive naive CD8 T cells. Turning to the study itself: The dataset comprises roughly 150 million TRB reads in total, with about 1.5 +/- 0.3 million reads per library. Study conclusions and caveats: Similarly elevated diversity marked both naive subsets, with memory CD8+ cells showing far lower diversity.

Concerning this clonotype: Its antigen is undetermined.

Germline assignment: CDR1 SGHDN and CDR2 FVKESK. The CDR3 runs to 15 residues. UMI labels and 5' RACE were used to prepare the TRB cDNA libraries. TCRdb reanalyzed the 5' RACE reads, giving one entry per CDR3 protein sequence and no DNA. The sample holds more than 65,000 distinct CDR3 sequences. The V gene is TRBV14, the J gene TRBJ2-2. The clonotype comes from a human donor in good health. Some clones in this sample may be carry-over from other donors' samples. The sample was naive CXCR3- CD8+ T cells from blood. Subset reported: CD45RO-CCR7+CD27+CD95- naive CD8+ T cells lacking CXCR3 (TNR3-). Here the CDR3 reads CASAGSRSYTGELFF. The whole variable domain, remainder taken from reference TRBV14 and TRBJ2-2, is EAGVTQFPSHSVIEKGQTVTLRCDPISGHDNLYWYRRVMGKEIKFLLHFVKESKQDESGMPNNRFLAERTGGTYSTLKVQPAELEDSGVYFCASAGSRSYTGELFFGEGSRLTVL.